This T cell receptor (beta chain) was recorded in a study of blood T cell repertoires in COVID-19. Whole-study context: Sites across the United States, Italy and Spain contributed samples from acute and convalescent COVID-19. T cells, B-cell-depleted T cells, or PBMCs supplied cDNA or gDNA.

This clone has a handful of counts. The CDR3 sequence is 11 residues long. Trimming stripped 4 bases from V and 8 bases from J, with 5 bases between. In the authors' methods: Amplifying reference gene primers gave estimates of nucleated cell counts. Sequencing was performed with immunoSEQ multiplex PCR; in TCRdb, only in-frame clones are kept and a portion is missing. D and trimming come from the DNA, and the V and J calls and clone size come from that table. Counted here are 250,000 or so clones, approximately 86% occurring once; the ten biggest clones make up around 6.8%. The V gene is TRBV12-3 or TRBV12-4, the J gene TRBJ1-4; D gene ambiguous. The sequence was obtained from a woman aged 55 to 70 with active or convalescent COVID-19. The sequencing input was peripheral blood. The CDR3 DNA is TGTGCCAGCAGTTCCGTCGAAAAACTGTTTTTT. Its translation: CASSSVEKLFF.